This passage covers 19 T cell receptor beta chains from one sample sequenced in a study of pediatric ulcerative colitis. Sequenced by immunoSEQ multiplex PCR; TCRdb stores in-frame clones only, minus some. The sample consists of fewer than 30,000 clones, more than 65% of them appearing once. During colonoscopy, one to two rectal pinch biopsies were collected. The sample comprised gut tissue. The receptors here all came from a boy between 10 and 17 years old with severe ulcerative colitis.

This rearrangement joins TRBV29-1 to TRBJ2-7; no clear D. V lost 2 bases to trimming and J lost 2 bases, with 7 bases between them. CDR3 length: 12 amino acids. The germline V gene encodes CDR1 SQVTM and CDR2 ANQGSEA. This CDR3 reads CSVELGTYEQYF. The CDR3 DNA reads as TGCAGCGTTGAACTCGGAACCTACGAGCAGTACTTC.

The chain combines TRBV27 with TRBJ2-7; TRBD1 matches 10 bases. Germline V gene lookup returns CDR1 MNHEY and CDR2 SMNVEV (reference sequence). This CDR3 has 15 residues. Trimming removed 6 bases from V and 4 bases from J; junction bases left unmatched: 9. CDR3 bases: TGTGCCAGCAGCCGAGGGGGACAGGGGACGTACGAGCAGTACTTC. As protein: CASSRGGQGTYEQYF.

The CDR3 nucleotides read TGCGCCAGCAGCCCCGGGGGCGGGAAAGTTAATGAGCAGTTCTTC. Protein sequence: CASSPGGGKVNEQFF. The rearrangement uses TRBV5-1 and TRBJ2-1; D may correspond to TRBD1 or TRBD2 (6 bases each). This CDR3 contains 15 residues. Germline assignment: CDR1 SGHRS and CDR2 YFSETQ. V gave up 4 bases and J gave up 7 bases, with 18 bases separating them.

The CDR3 nucleotides read TGTGCCACCAGCAGAGATCGGGGGCAAAAGTATGAAAAACTGTTTTTT. Its translation is CATSRDRGQKYEKLFF. The V call is TRBV15, the J call TRBJ1-4, with a tentative D call TRBD1 (6 bases). This CDR3 has 16 residues. From germline, CDR1 is LNHNV and CDR2 YYDKDF (reference sequence). Trimming removed 0 bases from V and 6 bases from J, with 14 bases in between. The entire variable domain, with the rest obtained from reference TRBV15 and TRBJ1-4, is as follows: DAMVIQNPRYQVTQFGKPVTLSCSQTLNHNVMYWYQQKSSQAPKLLFHYYDKDFNNEADTPDNFQSRRPNTSFCFLDIRSPGLGDTAMYLCATSRDRGQKYEKLFFGSGTQLSVL.

The chain combines TRBV6-4 with TRBJ1-1; TRBD1 might be the D (6 bases). Per the germline V gene, CDR1 is MRHNA and CDR2 is SNTAGT. This CDR3 spans 14 amino acids. Trimming removed 4 bases at V and 1 base at J, with 10 bases between. CDR3 sequence (DNA): TGTGCCAGCAGTGCCGGGGGGCCGAACACTGAAGCTTTCTTT. This sequence encodes CASSAGGPNTEAFF.

About this clone itself: At one end the junction does not follow the germline gene, possibly because of a read error. Here the CDR3 DNA reads TGTGCTAGCAGCCTACAGGTTGGTCTAGATACGCAGTATTTT. This translates into CASSLQVGLDTQYF. The gene calls are TRBV7-7 and TRBJ2-3; D might be TRBD1 (5 bases). The CDR3 has 14 residues. CDR1 and CDR2 from the germline V gene are SSHAT and FNYEAQ (reference sequence).

The DNA for the CDR3 is TGTGCCAGCAGCAGGGAATTGGGTTCAGTCGGGCGTGAAAAACTGTTTTTT. Amino acids: CASSRELGSVGREKLFF. The genes are TRBV7-9 and TRBJ1-4; D unclear. From germline, CDR1 is SEHNR and CDR2 FQNEAQ (reference sequence). The CDR3 runs to 17 residues. V was pared by 5 bases and J by 7 bases, with 23 bases between.

The V call is TRBV6-5, the J call TRBJ2-1; 9 bases align to TRBD1. After removal of 6 bases from V and 3 bases from J, the junction contained 6 bases not matched to a gene. The length of the CDR3 is 15 residues. CDR1 is MNHEY, CDR2 SVGAGI, per germline. The CDR3 nucleotides are TGTGCCAGCAGCCGGTCGACAGGGGGCTACAATGAGCAGTTCTTC. The encoded protein is CASSRSTGGYNEQFF.

In DNA form, the CDR3 reads TGTGCCAGCAGTTACATCTCAGGGAGTTTAGAGACCCAGTACTTC. This codes for CASSYISGSLETQYF. The chain is built from TRBV6-5 and TRBJ2-5; D is possibly TRBD1 or TRBD2 (5 bases each). CDR1 and CDR2 from the germline V gene are MNHEY and SVGAGI. This CDR3 has 15 amino acids. Deletions cut 2 bases from V and 4 bases from J, with 14 bases between.

V is TRBV7-9 and J is TRBJ2-1; tentative D call: TRBD2 (5 bases). The CDR3 consists of 15 residues. The germline CDR1 and CDR2 sequences are SEHNR and FQNEAQ (reference sequence). V lost 0 bases and J lost 9, with 15 bases in between. Here the CDR3 reads CASSLAGERSGEQFF. The CDR3 DNA sequence: TGTGCCAGCAGCTTAGCGGGAGAGCGTTCGGGTGAGCAGTTCTTC.

This clone was seen a few times. This chain joins TRBV18 and TRBJ2-5; possibly TRBD2 for D (5 bases). CDR3 length: 14 amino acids. The germline V gene encodes CDR1 KGHSH and CDR2 LQKENI. The V and J ends lost 1 base and 2 bases respectively, with 8 bases between them. The CDR3 protein is CASSPLSGQETQYF. The CDR3 nucleotides read TGTGCCAGCTCACCACTTTCGGGGCAAGAGACCCAGTACTTC.

This chain connects TRBV15 to TRBJ2-3; D ambiguous. V gave up 0 bases and J gave up 3 bases, with 22 bases separating them. CDR3 length equals 19 residues. Germline CDR1 and CDR2: LNHNV and YYDKDF (reference sequence). The CDR3 protein is CATSREILASQGRTDTQYF. In nucleotides, the CDR3 is TGTGCCACCAGCAGAGAGATATTAGCTTCCCAAGGTCGGACAGATACGCAGTATTTT. The whole variable domain, remainder taken from reference TRBV15 and TRBJ2-3, is DAMVIQNPRYQVTQFGKPVTLSCSQTLNHNVMYWYQQKSSQAPKLLFHYYDKDFNNEADTPDNFQSRRPNTSFCFLDIRSPGLGDTAMYLCATSREILASQGRTDTQYFGPGTRLTVL.

The chain couples TRBV30 to TRBJ1-1, with D maybe TRBD1 (6 bases). This CDR3 has 14 amino acids. V was trimmed by 5 bases and J by 1 base, leaving 14 bases between them. Germline CDR1 is GTSNPN and CDR2 is SVGIG (reference sequence). The CDR3 coding sequence is TGTGCCTGGGATACAGGGTTTAAGAACACTGAAGCTTTCTTT. Its translation is CAWDTGFKNTEAFF.

The V call is TRBV6-6, the J call TRBJ2-2, with TRBD2 identical over 7 bases. The germline V gene encodes CDR1 MNHNY and CDR2 SVGAGI (reference sequence). J lost 4 bases, V lost 8 bases, and 7 bases had no gene match. CDR3 length equals 14 residues. For the CDR3, the DNA is TGTGCCAGCGGAGGGCGGGGGATCACCGGGGAGCTGTTTTTT. This codes for CASGGRGITGELFF.

This clone showed up just a few times. This chain connects TRBV15 to TRBJ1-5; 7 bases match TRBD1. Germline values: CDR1 LNHNV, CDR2 YYDKDF (reference sequence). The length of the CDR3 is 15 residues. V was pared by 3 bases and J by 4 bases, with 6 bases of the junction left unmatched. The CDR3 DNA is TGTGCCACCAGCAGCCCCGACAGGGCTAATCAGCCCCAGCATTTT. It encodes CATSSPDRANQPQHF.

The chain joins TRBV30 to TRBJ2-7, with a weak D call TRBD2 (6 bases). The CDR3 length is 12 residues. Germline CDR1 and CDR2: GTSNPN and SVGIG (reference sequence). Trimming shortened V by 5 bases and J by 3 bases, and 11 bases separated the two germline ends. The CDR3 DNA follows: TGTGCCTGGGGGACTGTTGTCTACGAGCAGTACTTC. It translates to CAWGTVVYEQYF.

The chain joins TRBV7-9 to TRBJ2-1, with a tentative D call TRBD1 (7 bases). The CDR3 consists of 13 residues. CDR1 and CDR2 from the germline V gene are SEHNR and FQNEAQ (reference sequence). Trimming shortened V by 8 bases and J by 3 bases, and 11 bases separated the two germline ends. CDR3 nucleotides: TGTGCCAGCGGAGGGACAGACTACAATGAGCAGTTCTTC. This codes for CASGGTDYNEQFF.

The chain has TRBV6-1 and TRBJ1-5; D gene unclear. The germline V gene encodes CDR1 MNHNS and CDR2 SASEGT. The CDR3 is made up of 13 amino acids. Trimming took off 5 bases at V and 2 bases at J, with 7 bases between the two ends. The DNA for the CDR3 is TGTGCCAGCAGTTCCGGGGGCAATCAGCCCCAGCATTTT. It encodes CASSSGGNQPQHF.

The chain couples TRBV7-9 to TRBJ2-5, with TRBD1 matching over 7 bases. Germline CDR1 reads SEHNR; CDR2 reads FQNEAQ (reference sequence). V dropped 1 base and J dropped 5; count of bases not matched to a gene: 10. The CDR3 is 16 amino acids. The CDR3, as DNA: TGTGCCAGCAGCTTAGAGTTAGGGGGCGCGTACGAGACCCAGTACTTC. As protein: CASSLELGGAYETQYF.